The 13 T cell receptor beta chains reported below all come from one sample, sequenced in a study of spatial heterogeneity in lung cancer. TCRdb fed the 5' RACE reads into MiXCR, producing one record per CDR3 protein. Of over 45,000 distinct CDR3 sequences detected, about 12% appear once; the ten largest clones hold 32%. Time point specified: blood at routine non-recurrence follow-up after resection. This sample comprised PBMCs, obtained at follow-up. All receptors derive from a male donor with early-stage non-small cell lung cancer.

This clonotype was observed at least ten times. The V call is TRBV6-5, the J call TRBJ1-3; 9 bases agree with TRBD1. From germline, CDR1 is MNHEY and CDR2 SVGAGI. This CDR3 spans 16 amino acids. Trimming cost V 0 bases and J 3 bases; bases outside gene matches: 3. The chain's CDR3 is CASSYSGQGVGNTIYF. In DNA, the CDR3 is TGTGCCAGCAGTTACTCGGGACAGGGAGTTGGAAACACCATATATTTT.

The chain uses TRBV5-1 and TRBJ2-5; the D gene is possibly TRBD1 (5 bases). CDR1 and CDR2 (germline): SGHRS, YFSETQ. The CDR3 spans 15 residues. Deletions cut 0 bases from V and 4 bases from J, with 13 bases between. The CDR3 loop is CASSLEGQGRETQYF. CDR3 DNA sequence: TGCGCCAGCAGCTTGGAGGGCCAGGGCAGAGAGACCCAGTACTTC.

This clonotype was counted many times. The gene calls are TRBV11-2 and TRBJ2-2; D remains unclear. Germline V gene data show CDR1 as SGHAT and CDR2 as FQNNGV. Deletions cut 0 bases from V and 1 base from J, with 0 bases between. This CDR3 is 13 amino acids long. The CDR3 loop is CASSLENTGELFF. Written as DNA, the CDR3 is TGTGCCAGCAGCTTAGAGAACACCGGGGAGCTGTTTTTT.

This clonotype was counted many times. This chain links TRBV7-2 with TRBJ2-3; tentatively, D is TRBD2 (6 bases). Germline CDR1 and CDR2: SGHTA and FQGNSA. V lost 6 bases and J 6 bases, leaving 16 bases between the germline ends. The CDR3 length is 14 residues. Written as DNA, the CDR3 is TGTGCCAGCAGACCGGGGGTCGTCACCGATACGCAGTATTTT. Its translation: CASRPGVVTDTQYF.

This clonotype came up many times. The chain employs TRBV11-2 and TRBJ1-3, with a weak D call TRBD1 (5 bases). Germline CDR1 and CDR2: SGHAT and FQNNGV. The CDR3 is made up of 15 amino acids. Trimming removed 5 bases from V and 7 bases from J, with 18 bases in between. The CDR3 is CASSPAGGSGNTIYF. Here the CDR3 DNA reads TGTGCCAGCAGCCCCGCCGGGGGGAGCGGCAACACCATATATTTT. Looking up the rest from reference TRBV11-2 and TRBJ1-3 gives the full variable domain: EAGVAQSPRYKIIEKRQSVAFWCNPISGHATLYWYQQILGQGPKLLIQFQNNGVVDDSQLPKDRFSAERLKGVDSTLKIQPAKLEDSAVYLCASSPAGGSGNTIYFGEGSWLTVV.

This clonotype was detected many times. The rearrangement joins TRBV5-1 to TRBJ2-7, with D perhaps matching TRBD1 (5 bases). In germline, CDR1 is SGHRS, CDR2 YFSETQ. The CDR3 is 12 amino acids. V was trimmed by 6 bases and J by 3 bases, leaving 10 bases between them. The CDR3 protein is CASTFQGYEQYF. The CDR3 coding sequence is TGCGCCAGCACCTTTCAGGGCTACGAGCAGTACTTC.

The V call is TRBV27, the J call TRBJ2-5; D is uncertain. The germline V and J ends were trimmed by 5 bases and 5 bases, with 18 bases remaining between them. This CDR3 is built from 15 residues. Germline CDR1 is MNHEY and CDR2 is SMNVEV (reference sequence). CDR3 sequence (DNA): TGTGCCAGCAGTCCTACCCGGGTATCAGCGGAGACCCAGTACTTC. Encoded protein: CASSPTRVSAETQYF.

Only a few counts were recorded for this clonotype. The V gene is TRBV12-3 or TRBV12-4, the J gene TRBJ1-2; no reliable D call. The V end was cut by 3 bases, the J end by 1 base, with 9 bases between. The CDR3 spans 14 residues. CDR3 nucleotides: TGTGCCAGCAGTTTCTCCAGAAGTAACTATGGCTACACCTTC. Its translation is CASSFSRSNYGYTF.

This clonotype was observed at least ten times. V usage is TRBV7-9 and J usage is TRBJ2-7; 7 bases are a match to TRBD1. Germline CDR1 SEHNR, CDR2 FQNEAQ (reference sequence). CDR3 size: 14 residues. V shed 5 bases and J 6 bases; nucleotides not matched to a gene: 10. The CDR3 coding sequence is TGTGCCAGCAGCCGGGACCCGACAGGGCGCGAGCAGTACTTC. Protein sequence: CASSRDPTGREQYF.

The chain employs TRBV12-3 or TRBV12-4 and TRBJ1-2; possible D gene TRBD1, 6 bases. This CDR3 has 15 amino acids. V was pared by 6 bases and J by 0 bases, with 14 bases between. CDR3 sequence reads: CASRSWDKANYGYTF. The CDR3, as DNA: TGTGCCAGCAGATCCTGGGACAAAGCTAACTATGGCTACACCTTC.

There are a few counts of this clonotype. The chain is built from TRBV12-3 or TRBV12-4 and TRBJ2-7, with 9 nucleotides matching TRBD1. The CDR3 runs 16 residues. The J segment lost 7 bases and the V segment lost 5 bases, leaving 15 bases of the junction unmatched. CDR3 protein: CASSKTGQGLRGEQYF. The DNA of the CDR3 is TGTGCCAGCAGTAAAACGGGACAGGGTCTCCGGGGTGAGCAGTACTTC.

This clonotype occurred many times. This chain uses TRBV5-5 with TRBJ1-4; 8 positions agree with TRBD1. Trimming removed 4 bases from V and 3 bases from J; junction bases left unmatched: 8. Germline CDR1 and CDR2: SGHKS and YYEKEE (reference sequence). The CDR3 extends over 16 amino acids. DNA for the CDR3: TGTGCCAGCAGCCTCTCCAGGGGGCGGGCTAATGAAAAACTGTTTTTT. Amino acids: CASSLSRGRANEKLFF. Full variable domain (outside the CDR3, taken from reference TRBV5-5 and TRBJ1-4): DAGVTQSPTHLIKTRGQQVTLRCSPISGHKSVSWYQQVLGQGPQFIFQYYEKEERGRGNFPDRFSARQFPNYSSELNVNALLLGDSALYLCASSLSRGRANEKLFFGSGTQLSVL.

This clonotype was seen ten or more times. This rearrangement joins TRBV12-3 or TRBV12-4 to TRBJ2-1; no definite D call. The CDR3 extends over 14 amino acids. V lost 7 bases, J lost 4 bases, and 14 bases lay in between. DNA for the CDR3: TGTGCCAGCAAAGACTCTTACCTTTACAATGAGCAGTTCTTC. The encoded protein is CASKDSYLYNEQFF.